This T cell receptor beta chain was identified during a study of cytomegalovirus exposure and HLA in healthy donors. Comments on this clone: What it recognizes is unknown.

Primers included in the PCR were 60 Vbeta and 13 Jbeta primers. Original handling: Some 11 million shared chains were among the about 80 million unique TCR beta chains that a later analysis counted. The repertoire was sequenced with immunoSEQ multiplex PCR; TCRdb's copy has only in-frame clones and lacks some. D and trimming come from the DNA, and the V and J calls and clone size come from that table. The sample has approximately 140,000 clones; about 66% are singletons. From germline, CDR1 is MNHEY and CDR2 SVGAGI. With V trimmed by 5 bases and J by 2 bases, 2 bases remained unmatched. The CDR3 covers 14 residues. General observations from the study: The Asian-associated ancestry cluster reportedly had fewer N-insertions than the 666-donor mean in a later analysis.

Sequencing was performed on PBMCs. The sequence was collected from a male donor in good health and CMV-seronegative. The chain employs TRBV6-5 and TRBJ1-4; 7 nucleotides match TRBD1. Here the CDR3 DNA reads TGTGCCAGCAGTCGGGACAGTACTAATGAAAAACTGTTTTTT. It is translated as CASSRDSTNEKLFF.